These 21 T cell receptor beta chains originate from one sample sequenced in a study of vaccination effects on CD4 cells after COVID-19. Generated by immunoSEQ multiplex PCR, the TCRdb table keeps only in-frame clones and is missing some. Among some 22,000 clones listed, roughly 80% were seen once. Sequencing in the ViraFEST assay came after antigen-specific CD4+ T cells had been expanded with viral peptide pools, which were used to stimulate PBMC. At the end of about 9 days of culture, CD4+ T cells were isolated. BNT162b2 vaccine or mRNA-1273 vaccine was given to participants in two doses. No cognate antigen is known for these TCRs. Sequenced here: CD4+ T cells from PBMCs cultured with SARS-CoV-2 spike peptides, sampled after COVID-19 vaccination. These receptors all stem from a human donor who received a COVID-19 vaccine.

The genes are TRBV6-5 and TRBJ1-6; D unclear. This CDR3 contains 13 residues. Per the germline V gene, CDR1 is MNHEY and CDR2 is SVGAGI. Trimming cost V 6 bases and J 10 bases, with 13 bases left between them. This chain's CDR3 is CASRTQYVSPLHF. The CDR3 DNA sequence: TGTGCCAGCAGAACACAGTACGTCTCACCCCTCCACTTT.

The gene calls are TRBV28 and TRBJ1-5; maybe TRBD1 (5 bases). The germline gives CDR1 MDHEN, CDR2 SYDVKM. With 3 bases removed from V and 0 bases from J, the gap between germline ends came to 12 bases. The CDR3 has 16 amino acids. In nucleotides, the CDR3 is TGTGCCAGCAGTTTCCGAGGGACCTATAGCAATCAGCCCCAGCATTTT. Its protein product is CASSFRGTYSNQPQHF.

The chain combines TRBV3-1 (or the pseudogene TRBV3-2) with TRBJ2-7; D tentatively fits TRBD1 or TRBD2 (5 bases each). The germline gives CDR1 LGHDT, CDR2 YNNKEL (reference sequence). Trimming took 4 bases from V and 3 from J, leaving 10 bases between them. This CDR3 spans 13 amino acids. The CDR3 protein is CASSREGIYEQYF. CDR3 in DNA: TGTGCCAGCAGCCGCGAGGGGATCTACGAGCAGTACTTC.

This sequence joins TRBV9 and TRBJ2-3, with no clear D. The CDR3 runs 12 residues. V was pared by 2 bases and J by 3 bases, with 4 bases between. CDR1 is SGDLS, CDR2 YYNGEE, per germline. CDR3 protein: CASSVGTDTQYF. CDR3 nucleotides: TGTGCCAGCAGCGTTGGAACAGATACGCAGTATTTT.

The rearrangement joins TRBV18 to TRBJ2-5; 8 bases are a match to TRBD2. The CDR3 has 15 residues. V was clipped by 0 bases and J by 4 bases; unmatched bases: 4. Germline CDR1 is KGHSH and CDR2 is LQKENI. Written as DNA, the CDR3 is TGTGCCAGCTCACCACCGACGGGGGGGCGAGAGACCCAGTACTTC. The encoded protein is CASSPPTGGRETQYF.

This rearrangement joins TRBV3-1 (or the pseudogene TRBV3-2) to TRBJ1-6; D uncertain. V gave up 0 bases and J gave up 5 bases, with 11 bases separating them. This CDR3 has 16 residues. CDR1 and CDR2 from the germline V gene are LGHDT and YNNKEL (reference sequence). The CDR3 coding sequence is TGTGCCAGCAGCCAAGAGTGGGAAACACATAATTCACCCCTCCACTTT. This encodes CASSQEWETHNSPLHF.

The chain combines TRBV27 with TRBJ2-7; TRBD2 aligns across 12 bases. CDR3 length equals 16 residues. Per the germline V gene, CDR1 is MNHEY and CDR2 is SMNVEV (reference sequence). With V trimmed by 4 bases and J by 6 bases, 10 bases remained unmatched. In nucleotides, the CDR3 is TGTGCCAGCAGTTGGGGGGCACTAGCGGGAGGCGGCGAGCAGTACTTC. It yields the protein CASSWGALAGGGEQYF.

J is TRBJ2-2 and V is TRBV27; D may match TRBD1 or TRBD2 (5 bases each). Germline V gene data show CDR1 as MNHEY and CDR2 as SMNVEV (reference sequence). V was clipped by 6 bases and J by 6 bases, with 11 bases between them. The CDR3 consists of 13 residues. CDR3 in DNA: TGTGCCAGCAGGGGGACCGCGTCCGGGGAGCTGTTTTTT. It specifies CASRGTASGELFF.

This clone is a singleton in its sample. This chain connects TRBV3-1 (or the pseudogene TRBV3-2) to TRBJ2-1, with 8 bases fitting TRBD2. Trimming at V came to 1 base and at J to 6 bases, leaving 14 bases not matched to a gene. Germline V CDR1 and CDR2: LGHDT, YNNKEL (reference sequence). CDR3 length: 18 residues. CDR3 in amino acids: CASSQAITAGGRRNEQFF. In DNA, the CDR3 is TGTGCCAGCAGCCAAGCGATAACGGCGGGGGGCCGCCGCAATGAGCAGTTCTTC.

The genes are TRBV15 and TRBJ2-7; D is possibly TRBD2 (6 bases). V was trimmed by 0 bases and J by 7 bases, leaving 7 bases between them. The CDR3 consists of 12 residues. Germline V gene lookup returns CDR1 LNHNV and CDR2 YYDKDF (reference sequence). CDR3 bases: TGTGCCACCAGCAGAGAGGGGGGAGAGCAGTACTTC. It encodes CATSREGGEQYF. Together with reference TRBV15 and TRBJ2-7, the CDR3 gives the full variable domain: DAMVIQNPRYQVTQFGKPVTLSCSQTLNHNVMYWYQQKSSQAPKLLFHYYDKDFNNEADTPDNFQSRRPNTSFCFLDIRSPGLGDTAMYLCATSREGGEQYFGPGTRLTVT.

This clone was observed once. The chain has TRBV3-1 (or the pseudogene TRBV3-2) and TRBJ2-3; 9 bases are shared with TRBD2. CDR1 is LGHDT and CDR2 is YNNKEL in the germline V gene (reference sequence). The CDR3 extends over 14 amino acids. The junction had 9 bases not matched to a gene; V was cut back by 4 bases and J by 10 bases. In DNA form, the CDR3 reads TGTGCCAGCAGCCCTCCGGGACTAGCCAAGTCGCAGTATTTT. Protein sequence: CASSPPGLAKSQYF.

This clone turned up a few times. The chain employs TRBV11-2 and TRBJ1-1; D is unclear. The ends were cut back, 5 bases at V and 1 base at J, with 23 bases in the middle. This CDR3 region has 18 residues. Germline CDR1 reads SGHAT; CDR2 reads FQNNGV. CDR3 loop: CASSRAVVSGSWNTEAFF. CDR3 sequence (DNA): TGTGCCAGCAGCCGGGCAGTGGTCTCGGGGTCGTGGAACACTGAAGCTTTCTTT.

The rearrangement joins TRBV5-1 to TRBJ2-3; D is unresolved. Trimming shortened V by 2 bases and J by 6 bases, and 4 bases separated the two germline ends. In germline, CDR1 is SGHRS, CDR2 YFSETQ. CDR3 size: 11 residues. DNA of the CDR3: TGCGCCAGCAGCTTAGGGGATACGCAGTATTTT. It translates to CASSLGDTQYF.

This chain uses TRBV25-1 with TRBJ2-2, with 7 bases aligning to TRBD1. Germline values: CDR1 MGHDK, CDR2 SYGVNS. V gave up 5 bases and J gave up 5 bases; unmatched junction bases: 8. The CDR3 extends over 15 amino acids. The chain's CDR3 is CASSQGGSWTGELFF. DNA of the CDR3: TGTGCCAGCAGTCAAGGGGGCAGTTGGACCGGGGAGCTGTTTTTT.

The gene calls are TRBV28 and TRBJ1-6, with TRBD1 as a possible D gene (6 bases). V lost 6 bases, J lost 7 bases, and 10 bases lay in between. The CDR3 is 13 amino acids. CDR1 is MDHEN, CDR2 SYDVKM, per germline. The DNA for the CDR3 is TGTGCCAGCAGCCGTACAGGGAATTCACCCCTCCACTTT. It codes for CASSRTGNSPLHF. The variable domain in full, with the rest retrieved from reference TRBV28 and TRBJ1-6, is DVKVTQSSRYLVKRTGEKVFLECVQDMDHENMFWYRQDPGLGLRLIYFSYDVKMKEKGDIPEGYSVSREKKERFSLILESASTNQTSMYLCASSRTGNSPLHFGNGTRLTVT.

V gene TRBV6-5 combines with J gene TRBJ2-1; the match to TRBD2 covers 11 bases. V was pared by 8 bases and J by 4 bases, with 4 bases of the junction left unmatched. The germline CDR1 and CDR2 sequences are MNHEY and SVGAGI. The length of the CDR3 is 14 residues. CDR3 in DNA: TGTGCCAGCGCCGGGACTAGCGGTTACAATGAGCAGTTCTTC. This gives the protein CASAGTSGYNEQFF.

The chain combines TRBV6-5 with TRBJ2-6; D not certain. V lost 4 bases and J lost 0, with 10 bases in between. This CDR3 spans 16 amino acids. Germline CDR1 and CDR2: MNHEY and SVGAGI. The CDR3 bases are TGTGCCAGCAGTTCTTTAAGGGACTCTGGGGCCAACGTCCTGACTTTC. The encoded protein is CASSSLRDSGANVLTF.

This sequence joins TRBV30 and TRBJ1-4; D is possibly TRBD1 (5 bases). The V gene's germline CDR1 is GTSNPN and CDR2 SVGIG (reference sequence). V gave up 0 bases and J gave up 5 bases, with 10 bases separating them. CDR3 size: 14 residues. The CDR3: CAWSVLSGNEKLFF. The DNA of the CDR3 is TGTGCCTGGAGTGTCCTTTCAGGGAATGAAAAACTGTTTTTT.

The genes are TRBV28 and TRBJ2-3; 9 bases match TRBD1. The CDR3 contains 18 residues. V lost 3 bases and J lost 3; bases outside the gene matches: 13. Germline CDR1 reads MDHEN; CDR2 reads SYDVKM. In nucleotides, the CDR3 is TGTGCCAGCAGTTTCGGACGGTCCTGGACAGGGGTAACAGATACGCAGTATTTT. It specifies CASSFGRSWTGVTDTQYF.

The chain employs TRBV7-8 and TRBJ2-2, with 13 bases lining up with TRBD2. V gave up 7 bases and J gave up 7 bases; unmatched junction bases: 12. Germline lookup yields CDR1 SGHVS and CDR2 FQNEAQ. The CDR3 totals 17 residues. CDR3 DNA sequence: TGTGCCAGCAACAAAGGACTAGCGGGAGCGCAGGTCGGGGAGCTGTTTTTT. Its translation is CASNKGLAGAQVGELFF.

The chain is built from TRBV2 and TRBJ1-5; TRBD1 is a possible D gene (5 bases). The length of the CDR3 is 13 residues. V was trimmed by 8 bases and J by 9 bases, leaving 17 bases between them. The germline CDR1 and CDR2 sequences are SNHLY and FYNNEI. CDR3 bases: TGTGCCAGCGTACGGGACTCCCTGATGCCCCAGCATTTT. Residues: CASVRDSLMPQHF.